This T cell receptor (beta chain) originates from a study of blood T cell repertoires in COVID-19. Study-wide context: Samples of COVID-19 (acute and convalescent) were obtained from the United States, Italy and Spain. PBMCs, B-cell-depleted T cells, or T cells were the source of the cDNA or gDNA that made up the material.

The ends were cut back, 2 bases at V and 1 base at J, with 18 bases in the middle. The CDR3 length is 17 residues. Germline values: CDR1 SGHDT, CDR2 YYEEEE. In the authors' workflow: Counts of nucleated cells, estimated from reference gene primer amplification, were obtained. Here immunoSEQ multiplex PCR was the method, and the copy in TCRdb shows in-frame clones only, minus some. The V and J calls and the clone size are those of that table, but D and trimming were determined from the DNA. Of around 140,000 clones in the sample, 78% were seen once. This clone has more than one count but fewer than ten.

The receptor's source is a woman aged 55 to 70 with acute or convalescent COVID-19. Sequences were obtained from peripheral blood. The J gene is TRBJ1-1, the V gene TRBV5-6, with D maybe TRBD1 (5 bases). The CDR3 sequence: CASSFRKGRPQNTEAFF. The CDR3 DNA reads as TGTGCCAGCAGCTTTCGTAAGGGGCGTCCCCAGAACACTGAAGCTTTCTTT.